One sample yielded the 17 T cell receptor beta chains listed below, sequenced in a study of blood T cell repertoires in COVID-19. The data were produced by immunoSEQ multiplex PCR, yet TCRdb's version contains in-frame clones alone and is incomplete. The top ten clones hold under 8.5% of a sample with a few hundred thousand clones, 82% of them seen once. Material for sequencing was peripheral blood. The receptors come from a woman older than 75 with COVID-19, enrolled during active disease.

This clone has only one observation. This sequence joins TRBV15 and TRBJ1-3; D gene uncertain. CDR1 and CDR2 (germline): LNHNV, YYDKDF (reference sequence). V gave up 1 base and J gave up 0 bases, with 10 bases separating them. The CDR3 is 16 residues long. CDR3 residues: CATSRGSRVSGNTIYF. The CDR3 DNA reads as TGTGCCACCAGCAGAGGTTCGAGGGTCTCTGGAAACACCATATATTTT.

The chain has TRBV6-2 or TRBV6-3 and TRBJ2-7; 7 positions match TRBD1. With 1 base clipped from V and 1 base from J, the junction kept 7 bases outside the gene matches. This CDR3 comprises 16 residues. Germline lookup yields CDR1 MNHEY and CDR2 SVGEGT. The CDR3 spells CASSYLTGIGSYEQYF. CDR3 bases: TGTGCCAGCAGTTACTTGACAGGGATTGGTTCCTACGAGCAGTACTTC.

The chain has TRBV5-1 and TRBJ2-1; TRBD2 might be the D (5 bases). Germline V lookup: CDR1 SGHRS, CDR2 YFSETQ. V dropped 4 bases and J dropped 0 bases, with 11 bases sitting between them. The CDR3 extends over 15 amino acids. The CDR3 sequence is CASSRADASYNEQFF. The CDR3 region has the DNA TGCGCCAGCAGCCGAGCGGACGCCTCCTACAATGAGCAGTTCTTC.

This sequence joins TRBV5-1 and TRBJ2-5, with D possibly matching TRBD2 (5 bases). Trimming took 5 bases from V and 2 from J, leaving 19 bases between them. Germline CDR1 is SGHRS and CDR2 is YFSETQ. The CDR3 loop spans 16 amino acids. The CDR3 region is CASSPQTFRGQETQYF. CDR3 coding DNA: TGCGCCAGCAGTCCCCAAACTTTCCGGGGACAAGAGACCCAGTACTTC.

The chain links TRBV28 to TRBJ2-3, with 14 bases that match TRBD2. J lost 9 bases, V lost 6 bases, and 8 bases had no gene match. This CDR3 comprises 15 residues. CDR1 is MDHEN and CDR2 is SYDVKM in the germline V gene. Here the CDR3 reads CASRTPGLAGVTQYF. CDR3 in DNA: TGTGCCAGCAGAACACCGGGACTAGCGGGAGTAACGCAGTATTTT.

With respect to this clone: Possible read error: a much larger clone is one base away. The V gene is TRBV21-1, the J gene TRBJ2-3; the table names TRBD1, a call not compared with the DNA. TRBV21-1 has pseudogene status. The CDR3 has 13 residues. The CDR3 DNA follows: TGTGCCAGCAGCACCCGACAGGCAGATACGCAGTATTTT. As protein: CASSTRQADTQYF.

The chain couples TRBV2 to TRBJ1-4, with 8 bases lining up with TRBD1. This CDR3 is built from 16 residues. Germline V lookup: CDR1 SNHLY, CDR2 FYNNEI. V gave up 5 bases and J gave up 4 bases; unmatched junction bases: 9. The CDR3 DNA is TGTGCCAGCAGTCAGGGGGCGTATCTAAATAATGAAAAACTGTTTTTT. The encoded protein is CASSQGAYLNNEKLFF.

This clone was recorded once. This chain links TRBV7-9 with TRBJ1-2; D not resolved. Per germline, CDR1 SEHNR and CDR2 FQNEAQ (reference sequence). V was trimmed by 0 bases and J by 8 bases, leaving 10 bases between them. The CDR3 runs 13 residues. CDR3 sequence: CASSLASVVGYTF. For the CDR3, the DNA is TGTGCCAGCAGCTTAGCGTCCGTTGTCGGCTACACCTTC.

This clone was counted a few times. Germline is not matched at one junction end, which may reflect a read error. J is TRBJ2-2 and V is TRBV7-7; 12 bases align to TRBD2. CDR1 and CDR2 from the germline V gene are SSHAT and FNYEAQ (reference sequence). The CDR3 has 17 residues. The CDR3: CASSLTTSGGRTGELFF. The CDR3 region has the DNA TGTGCTAGCAGCCTCACTACTAGCGGGGGGCGGACCGGGGAGCTGTTTTTT.

Written as DNA, the CDR3 is TGCAGCGTTGATGGGTCAGGGTTGGGCTATGGCTACACCTTC. The encoded protein is CSVDGSGLGYGYTF. The rearrangement uses TRBV29-1 and TRBJ1-2; TRBD1 might be the D (5 bases). V was shortened by 3 bases and J by 4 bases, with 15 bases between the two germline ends. Germline V CDR1 and CDR2: SQVTM, ANQGSEA. This CDR3 has 14 residues. The variable domain in full, completed from reference TRBV29-1 and TRBJ1-2, reads SAVISQKPSRDICQRGTSLTIQCQVDSQVTMMFWYRQQPGQSLTLIATANQGSEATYESGFVIDKFPISRPNLTFSTLTVSNMSPEDSSIYLCSVDGSGLGYGYTFGSGTRLTVV.

The V gene is TRBV4-1, the J gene TRBJ1-1, with no clear D. The CDR3 length is 12 residues. Germline CDR1 and CDR2: MGHRA and YSYEKL. Trimming took 0 bases from V and 8 from J, leaving 7 bases between them. The CDR3 is CASSQDEREAFF. DNA for the CDR3: TGCGCCAGCAGCCAAGATGAGAGGGAAGCTTTCTTT.

Here the CDR3 DNA reads TGTGCCAGCAGGGGGGCGGGACTACCAACCTACGAGCAGTACTTC. This encodes CASRGAGLPTYEQYF. V and J are TRBV11-2 and TRBJ2-7; D might be TRBD2 (7 bases). Germline V gene data show CDR1 as SGHAT and CDR2 as FQNNGV. Trimming shortened V by 6 bases and J by 2 bases, and 17 bases separated the two germline ends. This CDR3 region has 15 residues.

This sequence joins TRBV11-3 and TRBJ2-5, with TRBD1 identical over 8 bases. This CDR3 region has 16 residues. The ends lost 2 bases at V and 2 bases at J; junction bases unmatched: 7. Per germline, CDR1 SGHNT and CDR2 YENEEA. The CDR3 protein is CASSLTPDRDQETQYF. In DNA form, the CDR3 reads TGTGCCAGCAGCTTAACGCCGGACAGGGATCAAGAGACCCAGTACTTC.

The gene calls are TRBV7-3 and TRBJ1-2; D is unclear. V lost 4 bases and J 14 bases, leaving 17 bases between the germline ends. Germline V CDR1 and CDR2: SGHTA, FQGTGA. This CDR3 region has 12 residues. The CDR3 region has the DNA TGTGCCAGCAGCTCACGGGGAAGCGCTGGAACCTTC. It is translated as CASSSRGSAGTF.

The chain combines TRBV28 with TRBJ1-2; D may be TRBD1 (6 bases). Trimming left V 6 bases short and J 6 bases short, with 17 bases between. Germline V lookup: CDR1 MDHEN, CDR2 SYDVKM. The CDR3 contains 14 residues. CDR3 loop: CASSDRGGGDGYTF. CDR3 sequence (DNA): TGTGCCAGCAGCGATAGGGGGGGAGGGGATGGCTACACCTTC.

This rearrangement joins TRBV13 to TRBJ1-1; D possibly corresponds to TRBD1 (5 bases). V was trimmed by 6 bases and J by 6 bases, leaving 17 bases between them. Germline V lookup: CDR1 PRHDT, CDR2 FYEKMQ (reference sequence). CDR3 size: 14 residues. The CDR3 DNA follows: TGTGCCAGCAGGTCCTCGGGGGGGAAACCTGAAGCTTTCTTT. It yields the protein CASRSSGGKPEAFF.

The CDR3 protein is CASSYSSAAVTFF. In nucleotides, the CDR3 is TGTGCCAGCAGTTACTCGAGCGCCGCGGTCACTTTCTTT. V gene TRBV6-5 combines with J gene TRBJ1-1, with D unresolved. V was trimmed by 0 bases and J by 12 bases, leaving 14 bases between them. Looked up from germline, CDR1 is MNHEY and CDR2 is SVGAGI. The CDR3 runs 13 residues.